The source of this T cell receptor (beta chain) is a study of blood T cells in healthy people across ages. This clonotype was detected a few times. Antigen: not known. Points from the study as a whole: Significant beta diversity loss was already apparent by age roughly 40, declining roughly linearly. Samples with more naive T cells showed higher observed beta diversity.

Together with a sample-barcoded 5' primer, a J-beta primer mix was included in a second PCR lasting 7 to 11 cycles. Each CDR3 protein gets one entry after TCRdb re-called the 5' RACE reads with MiXCR. The data show 910,000 or so distinct CDR3 sequences, around 54% seen once. Germline V CDR1 and CDR2: SGHAT, FQNNGV. The CDR3 extends over 15 amino acids. With 0 bases removed from V and 3 bases from J, the gap between germline ends came to 11 bases. The specimen was blood. This clonotype was obtained from a woman in her fifties or sixties in good health. The rearrangement links TRBV11-2 to TRBJ1-1; D unclear. In nucleotides, the CDR3 is TGTGCCAGCAGCTTAGACAGTACATGGTACACTGAAGCTTTCTTT. Encoded protein: CASSLDSTWYTEAFF. Complete variable domain (other parts from reference TRBV11-2 and TRBJ1-1): EAGVAQSPRYKIIEKRQSVAFWCNPISGHATLYWYQQILGQGPKLLIQFQNNGVVDDSQLPKDRFSAERLKGVDSTLKIQPAKLEDSAVYLCASSLDSTWYTEAFFGQGTRLTVV.